Below, one T cell receptor beta chain is given with its context. Its antigen is unidentified. The data originate from a study of a mutant IDH1 vaccine in newly diagnosed glioma. Study-wide context: Patients got radiotherapy, temozolomide, or both beforehand, and most got both.

The CDR3 has 15 amino acids. The V gene lost 4 bases and the J gene lost 5 bases, with 17 bases spanning the gap. CDR1 and CDR2 from the germline V gene are LGHNA and YSLEER. Assay: immunoSEQ multiplex PCR; the TCRdb copy retains only in-frame clones and omits some. Of tens of thousands of clones in the sample, 84% were seen once. Documented time point: week 23, last vaccination. A 20-mer mutant IDH1 peptide at 300 ug was injected subcutaneously with topical imiquimod. New astrocytomas of WHO grade 3 or 4 that were IDH1-mutant and ATRX-lost were found in the donors. The J gene is TRBJ1-1, the V gene TRBV4-3; D unclear. Here the sequenced sample was PBMCs, taken from a glioma patient whose treatment included an IDH1 peptide vaccine. The sequence was collected from a young man with glioma. In nucleotides, the CDR3 is TGCGCCAGCAGCCCCACGAAGGGTTCGTTGACTGAAGCTTTCTTT. Translation: CASSPTKGSLTEAFF.